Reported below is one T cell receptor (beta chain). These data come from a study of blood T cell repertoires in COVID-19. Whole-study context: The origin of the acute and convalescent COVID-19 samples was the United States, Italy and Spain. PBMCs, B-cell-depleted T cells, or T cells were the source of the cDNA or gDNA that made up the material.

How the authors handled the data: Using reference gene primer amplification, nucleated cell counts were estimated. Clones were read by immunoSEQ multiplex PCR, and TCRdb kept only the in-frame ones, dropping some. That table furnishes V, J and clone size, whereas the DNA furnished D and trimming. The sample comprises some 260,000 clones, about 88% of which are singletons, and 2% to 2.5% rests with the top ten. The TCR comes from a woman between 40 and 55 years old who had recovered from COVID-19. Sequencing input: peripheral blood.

As DNA, the CDR3 is TGCAGCGCGGGGACAGGGTACTATCAGCCCCAGCATTTT. Protein sequence: CSAGTGYYQPQHF. The gene calls are TRBV29-1 and TRBJ1-5; TRBD1 matches 9 bases. After removal of 7 bases from V and 5 bases from J, the junction contained 6 bases not matched to a gene. The CDR3 is 13 amino acids. The germline V gene encodes CDR1 SQVTM and CDR2 ANQGSEA.